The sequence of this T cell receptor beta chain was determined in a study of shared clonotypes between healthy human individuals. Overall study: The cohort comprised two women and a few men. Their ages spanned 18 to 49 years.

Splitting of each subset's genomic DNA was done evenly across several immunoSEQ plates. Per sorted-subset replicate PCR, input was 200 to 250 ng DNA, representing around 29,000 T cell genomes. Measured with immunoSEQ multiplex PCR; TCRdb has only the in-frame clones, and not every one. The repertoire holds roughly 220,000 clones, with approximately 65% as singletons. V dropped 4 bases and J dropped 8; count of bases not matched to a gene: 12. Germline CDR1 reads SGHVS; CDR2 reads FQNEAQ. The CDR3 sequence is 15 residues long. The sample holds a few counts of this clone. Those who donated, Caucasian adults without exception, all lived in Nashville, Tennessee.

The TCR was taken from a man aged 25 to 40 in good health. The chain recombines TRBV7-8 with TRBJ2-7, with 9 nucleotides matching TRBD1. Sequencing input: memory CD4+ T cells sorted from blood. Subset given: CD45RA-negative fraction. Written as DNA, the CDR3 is TGTGCCAGCAGCTCTACCCGGGGACAGGGCATTAAGCAGTACTTC. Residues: CASSSTRGQGIKQYF.